Listed below are T cell receptor beta chains from one sample, sequenced in a study of T cell changes during pregnancy in multiple sclerosis. Clones were read by immunoSEQ multiplex PCR, and TCRdb kept only the in-frame ones, dropping some. The sample consists of approximately 89,000 clones, around 94% of them appearing once. Sample: peripheral blood, taken after pregnancy. The receptors here all came from a female donor in good health, enrolled as a control in a pregnancy study. The CDR3 runs from the conserved cysteine through the conserved F or W.

J | V | CDR3
TRBJ1-2 | TRBV7-2 | CASSLTGKNNYGYTF
TRBJ2-5 | TRBV11-3 | CASSRGPQETQYF
TRBJ1-2 | TRBV5-1 | CASSGTSAGPANYGYTF
TRBJ1-5 | TRBV19 | CASSRNRQGGNQPQHF
TRBJ2-7 | TRBV28 | CASSLAQGIREQYF
TRBJ2-7 | TRBV30 | CAWAQGAHEQYF
TRBJ2-1 | TRBV2 | CASNYYRSEQFF
TRBJ1-1 | TRBV2 | CASRGQNTEAFF
TRBJ1-3 | TRBV5-1 | CASSPTGTANSGNTIYF
TRBJ2-1 | TRBV5-4 | CASSLASGSNEQFF
TRBJ1-5 | TRBV19 | CASTPQGFQPQHF
TRBJ1-5 | TRBV27 | CASSSGFSNQPQHF
TRBJ2-5 | TRBV7-7 | CASSWPPEAVGTQYF